This T cell receptor beta chain was sequenced for a study of T cell responses to AZD1222 COVID-19 vaccine. Findings and caveats of the study: Regions 160-218 and 743-854 dominated among vaccine-associated CD4 TCRs spanning spike. Spike-specific TCR repertoires showed rising breadth and depth after two AZD1222 doses. Sampled repertoires all dated from after the peak T cell response.

This clone showed up just a few times. The antigen is undetermined. This table comes from immunoSEQ multiplex PCR, and its TCRdb copy is limited to in-frame clones, with some not included. The sample holds fewer than 120,000 clones, roughly four fifths seen once. V was pared by 5 bases and J by 7 bases, with 14 bases between. CDR1 and CDR2 (germline): SGHTA, FQGNSA. CDR3 length: 14 residues. The sequences come from peripheral blood, collected on day 0 of AZD1222 vaccination. This clonotype was obtained from an adult in good health. V usage is TRBV7-2 and J usage is TRBJ1-4; no clear D. In DNA, the CDR3 is TGTGCCAGCAGCCCAGACCCCCGCAGTGAAAAACTGTTTTTT. Encoded protein: CASSPDPRSEKLFF.